The sequence of this T cell receptor beta chain was determined in a study of cytomegalovirus exposure and HLA in healthy donors. For this clone: Additional DNA sequences in this sample encode the identical CDR3.

The CDR3 is made up of 13 amino acids. The V gene end was trimmed by 5 bases and the J gene end by 3 bases; junction bases not matched to a gene: 1. The germline gives CDR1 MRHNA, CDR2 SNTAGT. The PCR ran on 60 Vbeta and 13 Jbeta primers. Here immunoSEQ multiplex PCR was the method, and the copy in TCRdb shows in-frame clones only, minus some. The sample yields approximately 120,000 clones, 73% seen once. Sequenced material: PBMCs. The clonotype comes from a man aged 55 to 70 in good health and CMV-seropositive. The gene calls are TRBV6-4 and TRBJ2-7, with TRBD1 identical over 10 bases. The CDR3 sequence is CASSRDRGYEQYF. DNA of the CDR3: TGTGCCAGCAGTAGGGACAGGGGCTACGAGCAGTACTTC.